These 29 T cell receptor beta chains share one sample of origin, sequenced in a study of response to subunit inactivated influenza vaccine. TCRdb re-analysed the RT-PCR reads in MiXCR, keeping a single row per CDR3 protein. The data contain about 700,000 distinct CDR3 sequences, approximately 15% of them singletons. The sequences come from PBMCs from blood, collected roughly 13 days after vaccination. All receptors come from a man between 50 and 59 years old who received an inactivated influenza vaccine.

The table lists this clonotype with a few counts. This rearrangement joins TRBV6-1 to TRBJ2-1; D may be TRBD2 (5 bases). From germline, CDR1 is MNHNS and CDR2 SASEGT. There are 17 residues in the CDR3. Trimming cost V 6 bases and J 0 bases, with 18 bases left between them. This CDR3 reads CASSPSGSLRSYNEQFF. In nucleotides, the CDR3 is TGTGCCAGCAGCCCAAGCGGTTCCCTTCGCTCCTACAATGAGCAGTTCTTC.

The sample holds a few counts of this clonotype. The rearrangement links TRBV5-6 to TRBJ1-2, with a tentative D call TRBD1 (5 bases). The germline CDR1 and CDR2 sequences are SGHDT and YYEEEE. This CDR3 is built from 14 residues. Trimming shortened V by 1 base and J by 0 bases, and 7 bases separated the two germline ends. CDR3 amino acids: CASSLRTSNYGYTF. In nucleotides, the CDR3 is TGTGCCAGCAGCTTGCGGACATCTAACTATGGCTACACCTTC.

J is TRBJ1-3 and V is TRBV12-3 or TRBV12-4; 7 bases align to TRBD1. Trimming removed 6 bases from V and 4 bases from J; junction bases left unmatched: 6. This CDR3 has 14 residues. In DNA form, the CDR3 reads TGTGCCAGCAGATTAAGGGGGCACGGAAACACCATATATTTT. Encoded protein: CASRLRGHGNTIYF.

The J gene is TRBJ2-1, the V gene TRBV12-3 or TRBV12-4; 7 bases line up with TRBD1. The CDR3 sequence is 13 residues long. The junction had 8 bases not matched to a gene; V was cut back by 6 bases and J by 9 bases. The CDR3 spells CASRQTGLVEQFF. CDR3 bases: TGTGCCAGCAGACAGACAGGGTTAGTTGAGCAGTTCTTC.

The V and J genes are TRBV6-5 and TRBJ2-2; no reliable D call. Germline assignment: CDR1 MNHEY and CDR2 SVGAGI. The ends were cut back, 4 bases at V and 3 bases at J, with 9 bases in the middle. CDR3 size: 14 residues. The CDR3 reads CASSSHIDTGELFF. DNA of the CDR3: TGTGCCAGCAGTTCCCACATCGACACCGGGGAGCTGTTTTTT.

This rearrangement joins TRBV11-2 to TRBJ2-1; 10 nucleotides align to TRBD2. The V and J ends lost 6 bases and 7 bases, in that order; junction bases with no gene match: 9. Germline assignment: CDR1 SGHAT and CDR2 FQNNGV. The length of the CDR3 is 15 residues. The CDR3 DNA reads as TGTGCCAGCAGGCCGGGACTAGCGAGAAGGAATGAGCAGTTCTTC. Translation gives CASRPGLARRNEQFF.

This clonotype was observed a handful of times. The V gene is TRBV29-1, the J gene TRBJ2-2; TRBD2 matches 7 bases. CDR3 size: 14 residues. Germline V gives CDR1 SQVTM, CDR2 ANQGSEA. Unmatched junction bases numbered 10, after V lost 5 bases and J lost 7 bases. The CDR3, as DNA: TGCAGCGTTCGGCGGGAGAGGGATAGCGGGGAGCTGTTTTTT. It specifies CSVRRERDSGELFF.

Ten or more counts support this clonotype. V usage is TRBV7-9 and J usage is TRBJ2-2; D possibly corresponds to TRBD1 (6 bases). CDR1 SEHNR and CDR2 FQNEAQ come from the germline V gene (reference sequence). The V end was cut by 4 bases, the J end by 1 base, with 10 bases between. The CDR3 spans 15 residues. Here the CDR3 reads CASSSQGQNTGELFF. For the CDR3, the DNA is TGTGCCAGCAGCTCCCAGGGACAGAACACCGGGGAGCTGTTTTTT.

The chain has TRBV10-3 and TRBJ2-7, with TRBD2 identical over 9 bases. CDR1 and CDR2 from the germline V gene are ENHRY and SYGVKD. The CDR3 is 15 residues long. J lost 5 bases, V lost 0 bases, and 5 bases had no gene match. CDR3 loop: CAISESSGSFDEQYF. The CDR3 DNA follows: TGTGCCATCAGTGAGTCTAGCGGGAGTTTCGACGAGCAGTACTTC.

The CDR3 loop is CASSQTGGGAYNEQFF. DNA of the CDR3: TGTGCCAGCAGCCAAACGGGGGGAGGCGCCTACAATGAGCAGTTCTTC. The chain combines TRBV6-1 with TRBJ2-1; 7 bases line up with TRBD2. V gave up 6 bases and J gave up 2 bases; unmatched junction bases: 10. The CDR3 sequence is 16 residues long. Germline CDR1 MNHNS, CDR2 SASEGT.

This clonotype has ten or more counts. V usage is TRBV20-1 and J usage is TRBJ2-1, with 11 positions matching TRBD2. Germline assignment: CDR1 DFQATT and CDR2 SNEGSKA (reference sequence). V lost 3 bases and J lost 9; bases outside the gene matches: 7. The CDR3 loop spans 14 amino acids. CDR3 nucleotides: TGCAGTGCTAGTCTGACTAGCGGGATTCTTGAGCAGTTCTTC. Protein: CSASLTSGILEQFF.

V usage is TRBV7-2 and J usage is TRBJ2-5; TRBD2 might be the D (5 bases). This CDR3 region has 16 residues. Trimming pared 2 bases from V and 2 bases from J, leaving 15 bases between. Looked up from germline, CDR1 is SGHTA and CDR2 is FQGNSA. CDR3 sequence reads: CASSLSLATGQETQYF. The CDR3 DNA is TGTGCCAGCAGCTTAAGTCTAGCCACGGGTCAAGAGACCCAGTACTTC.

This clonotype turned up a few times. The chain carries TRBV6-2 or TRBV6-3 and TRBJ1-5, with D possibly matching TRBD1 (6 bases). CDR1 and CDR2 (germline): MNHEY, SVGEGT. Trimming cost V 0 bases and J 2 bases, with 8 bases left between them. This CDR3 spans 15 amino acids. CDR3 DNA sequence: TGTGCCAGCAGTTACTCGGGGGCTGGCAATCAGCCCCAGCATTTT. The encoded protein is CASSYSGAGNQPQHF.

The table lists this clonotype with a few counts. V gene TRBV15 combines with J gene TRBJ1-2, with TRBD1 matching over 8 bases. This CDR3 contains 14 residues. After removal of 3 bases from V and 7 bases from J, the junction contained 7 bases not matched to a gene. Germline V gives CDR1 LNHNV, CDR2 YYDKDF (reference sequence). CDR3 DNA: TGTGCCACCAGCAGGGGAGACAGGGGTTCTGGCTACACCTTC. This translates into CATSRGDRGSGYTF.

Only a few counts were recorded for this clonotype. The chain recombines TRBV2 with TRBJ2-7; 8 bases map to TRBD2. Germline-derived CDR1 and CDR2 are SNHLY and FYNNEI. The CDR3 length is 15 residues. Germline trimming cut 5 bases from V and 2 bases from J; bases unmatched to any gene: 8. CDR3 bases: TGTGCCAGCAGTTCAAGCGGGGGTGGACCCTACGAGCAGTACTTC. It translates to CASSSSGGGPYEQYF.

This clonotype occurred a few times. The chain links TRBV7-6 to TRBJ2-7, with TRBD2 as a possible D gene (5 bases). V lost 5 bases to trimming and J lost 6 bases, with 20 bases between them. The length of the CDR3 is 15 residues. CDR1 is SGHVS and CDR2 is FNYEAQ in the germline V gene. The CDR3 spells CASSPAPGSSREQYF. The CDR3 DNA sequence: TGTGCCAGCAGCCCCGCACCGGGGAGCTCACGCGAGCAGTACTTC.

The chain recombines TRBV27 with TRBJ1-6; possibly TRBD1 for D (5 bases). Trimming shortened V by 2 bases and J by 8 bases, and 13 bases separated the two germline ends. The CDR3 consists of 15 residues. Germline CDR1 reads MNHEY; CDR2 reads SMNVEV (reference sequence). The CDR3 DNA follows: TGTGCCAGCAGTTTAGCCGCAGGGATTGATTCACCCCTCCACTTT. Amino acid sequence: CASSLAAGIDSPLHF.

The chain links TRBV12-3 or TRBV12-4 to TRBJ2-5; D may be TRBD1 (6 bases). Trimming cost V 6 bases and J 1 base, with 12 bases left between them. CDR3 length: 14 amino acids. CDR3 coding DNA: TGTGCCAGCAGGAAAACAGGGTTCCAAGAGACCCAGTACTTC. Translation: CASRKTGFQETQYF.

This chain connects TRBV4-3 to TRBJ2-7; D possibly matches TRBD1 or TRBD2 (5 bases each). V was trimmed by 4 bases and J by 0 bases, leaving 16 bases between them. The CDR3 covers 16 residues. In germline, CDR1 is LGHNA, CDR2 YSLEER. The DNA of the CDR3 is TGCGCCAGCAGCCCCGGACACGGGATTAGCTCCTACGAGCAGTACTTC. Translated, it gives CASSPGHGISSYEQYF.

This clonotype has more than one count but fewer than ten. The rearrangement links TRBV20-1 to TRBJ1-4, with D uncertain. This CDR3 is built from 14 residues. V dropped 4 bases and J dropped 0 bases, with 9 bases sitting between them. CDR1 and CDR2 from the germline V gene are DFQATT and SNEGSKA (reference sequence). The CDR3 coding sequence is TGCAGTGCTACCATCGGGGCAACTAATGAAAAACTGTTTTTT. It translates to CSATIGATNEKLFF.

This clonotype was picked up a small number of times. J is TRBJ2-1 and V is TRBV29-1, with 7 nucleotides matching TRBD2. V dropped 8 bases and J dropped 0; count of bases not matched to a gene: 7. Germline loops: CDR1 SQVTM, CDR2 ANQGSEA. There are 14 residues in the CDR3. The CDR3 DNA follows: TGCAGCTCGCGGGGGTCGAGCTCCTACAATGAGCAGTTCTTC. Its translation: CSSRGSSSYNEQFF.

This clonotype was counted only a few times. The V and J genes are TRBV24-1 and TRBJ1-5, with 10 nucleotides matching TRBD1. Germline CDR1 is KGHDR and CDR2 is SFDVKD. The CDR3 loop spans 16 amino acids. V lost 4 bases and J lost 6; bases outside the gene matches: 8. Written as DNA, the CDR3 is TGTGCCACCAGTGACCCAAGGGACAGGGGCGGTCAGCCCCAGCATTTT. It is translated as CATSDPRDRGGQPQHF.

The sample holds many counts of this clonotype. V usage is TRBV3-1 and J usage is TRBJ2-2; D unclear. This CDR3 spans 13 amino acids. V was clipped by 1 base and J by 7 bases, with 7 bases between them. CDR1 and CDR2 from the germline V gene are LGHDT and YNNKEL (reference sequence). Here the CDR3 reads CASSQVRGGELFF. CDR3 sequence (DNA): TGTGCCAGCAGCCAAGTCCGAGGCGGGGAGCTGTTTTTT.

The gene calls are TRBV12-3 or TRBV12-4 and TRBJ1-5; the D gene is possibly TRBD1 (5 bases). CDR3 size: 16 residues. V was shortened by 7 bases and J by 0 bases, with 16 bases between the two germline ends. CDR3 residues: CASTGDEGPSNQPQHF. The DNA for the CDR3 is TGTGCCAGCACAGGTGACGAGGGGCCTAGCAATCAGCCCCAGCATTTT.

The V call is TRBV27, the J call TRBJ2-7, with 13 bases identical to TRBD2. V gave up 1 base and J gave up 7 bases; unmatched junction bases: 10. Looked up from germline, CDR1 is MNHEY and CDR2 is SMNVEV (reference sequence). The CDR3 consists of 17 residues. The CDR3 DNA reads TGTGCCAGCAGTTTATTTGCTGGACTAGCGGGAGCGCGGGAGCAGTACTTC. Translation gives CASSLFAGLAGAREQYF.

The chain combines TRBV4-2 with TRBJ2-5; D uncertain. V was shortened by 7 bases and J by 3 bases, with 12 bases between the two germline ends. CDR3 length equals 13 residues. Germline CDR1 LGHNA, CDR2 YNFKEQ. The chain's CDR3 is CASTPETKETQYF. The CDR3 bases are TGTGCCAGCACCCCCGAGACGAAAGAGACCCAGTACTTC.

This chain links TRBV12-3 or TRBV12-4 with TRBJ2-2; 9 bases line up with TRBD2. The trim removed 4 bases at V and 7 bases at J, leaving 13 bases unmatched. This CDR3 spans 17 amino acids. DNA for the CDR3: TGTGCCAGCAGTTACCGGGCCGGGGGACTAGCCGGCGGGGAGCTGTTTTTT. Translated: CASSYRAGGLAGGELFF.

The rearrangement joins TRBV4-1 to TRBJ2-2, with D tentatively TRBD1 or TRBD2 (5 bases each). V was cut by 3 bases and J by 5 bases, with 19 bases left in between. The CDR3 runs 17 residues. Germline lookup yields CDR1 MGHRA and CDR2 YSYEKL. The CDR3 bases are TGCGCCAGCAGCCAGGGACCTAGGCAGGGTAGTACCGGGGAGCTGTTTTTT. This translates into CASSQGPRQGSTGELFF.

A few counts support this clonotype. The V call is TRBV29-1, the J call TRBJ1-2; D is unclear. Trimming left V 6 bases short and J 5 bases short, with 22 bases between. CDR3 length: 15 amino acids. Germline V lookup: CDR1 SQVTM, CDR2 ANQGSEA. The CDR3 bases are TGCAGCGTGGACGGACCTCCAACTACCGTATATGGCTACACCTTC. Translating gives CSVDGPPTTVYGYTF.